The 17 T cell receptor beta chains below all came from one sample that was sequenced in a study of neoadjuvant anti-PD-1 for oral cavity cancer. Sequenced by immunoSEQ multiplex PCR; TCRdb stores in-frame clones only, minus some. This table has fewer than 70,000 clones, 70% to 85% appearing once. Here the sequenced sample was PBMCs, taken before nivolumab (anti-PD-1) treatment. All receptors come from a person aged 35-79 years with oral cavity squamous cell carcinoma.

The chain joins TRBV13 to TRBJ1-6, with 10 bases identical to TRBD1. Germline CDR1 PRHDT, CDR2 FYEKMQ (reference sequence). Losses at the gene ends were 5 bases for V and 6 bases for J; bases not matched to a gene: 7. The CDR3 has 16 residues. CDR3 nucleotide sequence: TGTGCCAGCAGCCCCGGGCGGGACAGGGGTAATTCACCCCTCCACTTT. Translating it yields CASSPGRDRGNSPLHF.

The chain has TRBV6-6 and TRBJ2-5, with 7 bases lining up with TRBD2. V lost 5 bases to trimming and J lost 2 bases; unmatched junction nucleotides: 8. The CDR3 runs 15 residues. Looked up from germline, CDR1 is MNHNY and CDR2 is SVGAGI (reference sequence). The CDR3 DNA follows: TGTGCCAGCAGTAAAGGAGCGGGGACTCAAGAGACCCAGTACTTC. Amino acid sequence: CASSKGAGTQETQYF.

The chain is built from TRBV5-1 and TRBJ1-1; TRBD1 might be the D (6 bases). The CDR3 runs 14 residues. Germline values: CDR1 SGHRS, CDR2 YFSETQ. V lost 2 bases to trimming and J lost 5 bases, with 13 bases between them. The CDR3 sequence is CASSLSRGQTEAFF. The CDR3 DNA sequence: TGCGCCAGCAGCTTAAGTAGAGGACAGACTGAAGCTTTCTTT.

The chain couples TRBV6-6 to TRBJ1-2; tentative D call: TRBD1 (5 bases). The V and J ends lost 7 bases and 3 bases respectively, with 12 bases between them. From germline, CDR1 is MNHNY and CDR2 SVGAGI (reference sequence). The CDR3 has 13 residues. This CDR3 reads CASTHLGDYGYTF. CDR3 bases: TGTGCCAGCACCCACCTGGGGGACTATGGCTACACCTTC.

This sequence joins TRBV2 and TRBJ1-2; D is possibly TRBD1 (6 bases). The CDR3 loop spans 13 amino acids. V lost 2 bases, J lost 8 bases, and 12 bases lay in between. CDR1 SNHLY and CDR2 FYNNEI come from the germline V gene. The CDR3: CASSEWGARGYTF. CDR3 nucleotide sequence: TGTGCCAGCAGTGAATGGGGGGCCCGGGGCTACACCTTC. Drawing the rest from reference TRBV2 and TRBJ1-2, the complete variable domain is EPEVTQTPSHQVTQMGQEVILRCVPISNHLYFYWYRQILGQKVEFLVSFYNNEISEKSEIFDDQFSVERPDGSNFTLKIRSTKLEDSAMYFCASSEWGARGYTFGSGTRLTVV.

This clone ranks as medium-sized. This rearrangement joins TRBV2 to TRBJ1-5; 7 bases line up with TRBD1. With 7 bases clipped from V and 3 bases from J, the junction kept 9 bases outside the gene matches. The CDR3 extends over 15 amino acids. The V gene's germline CDR1 is SNHLY and CDR2 FYNNEI. DNA for the CDR3: TGTGCCAGCAATCGGGACAGTAGTTTCAATCAGCCCCAGCATTTT. It specifies CASNRDSSFNQPQHF.

This clone has only one observation. This sample also contains other DNA sequences that code for the same CDR3. J is TRBJ2-6 and V is TRBV14; D not certain. The germline V gene has CDR1 SGHDN and CDR2 FVKESK. The CDR3 has 15 residues. Deletions cut 1 base from V and 1 base from J, with 5 bases between. CDR3 sequence reads: CASSQVFSGANVLTF. The CDR3 nucleotides read TGTGCCAGCAGCCAAGTCTTTTCTGGGGCCAACGTCCTGACTTTC.

The rearrangement joins TRBV9 to TRBJ2-1, with TRBD1 identical over 8 bases. J was trimmed by 3 bases and V by 2 bases; bases with no gene match: 4. The CDR3 spans 15 residues. Germline CDR1 reads SGDLS; CDR2 reads YYNGEE. CDR3 region: CASSVLQGVYNEQFF. The CDR3 DNA reads as TGTGCCAGCAGCGTCCTACAGGGGGTCTACAATGAGCAGTTCTTC.

This clone was counted only a few times. The rearrangement joins TRBV5-5 to TRBJ2-3, with 11 positions matching TRBD2. This CDR3 contains 16 residues. The germline V gene encodes CDR1 SGHKS and CDR2 YYEKEE (reference sequence). Trimming at V came to 3 bases and at J to 1 base, leaving 4 bases not matched to a gene. In nucleotides, the CDR3 is TGTGCCAGCAGCTCTTTGGGACTAGCGGGCACAGATACGCAGTATTTT. Its protein product is CASSSLGLAGTDTQYF. Supplemented by reference TRBV5-5 and TRBJ2-3, the full variable domain reads DAGVTQSPTHLIKTRGQQVTLRCSPISGHKSVSWYQQVLGQGPQFIFQYYEKEERGRGNFPDRFSARQFPNYSSELNVNALLLGDSALYLCASSSLGLAGTDTQYFGPGTRLTVL.

This chain links TRBV6-1 with TRBJ1-2, with no clear D. Germline V gene lookup returns CDR1 MNHNS and CDR2 SASEGT. Trimming shortened V by 7 bases and J by 4 bases, and 13 bases separated the two germline ends. This CDR3 spans 13 amino acids. CDR3 region: CASTPGPFYGYTF. For the CDR3, the DNA is TGTGCCAGCACCCCCGGGCCTTTCTATGGCTACACCTTC.

The V and J genes are TRBV30 and TRBJ2-7; weak D call: TRBD2 (6 bases). Germline CDR1 and CDR2: GTSNPN and SVGIG (reference sequence). V lost 1 base to trimming and J lost 6 bases, with 19 bases between them. The CDR3 covers 15 residues. CDR3 in amino acids: CAWSALPGRISEQYF. The CDR3 nucleotides read TGTGCCTGGAGTGCACTCCCCGGGAGAATAAGCGAGCAGTACTTC. Using reference TRBV30 and TRBJ2-7 for the parts outside the CDR3, the full variable domain is SQTIHQWPATLVQPVGSPLSLECTVEGTSNPNLYWYRQAAGRGLQLLFYSVGIGQISSEVPQNLSASRPQDRQFILSSKKLLLSDSGFYLCAWSALPGRISEQYFGPGTRLTVT.

This chain links TRBV28 with TRBJ2-5, with 12 bases that match TRBD2. The CDR3 runs to 14 residues. Germline trimming cut 10 bases from V and 6 bases from J; bases unmatched to any gene: 9. Per germline, CDR1 MDHEN and CDR2 SYDVKM. The CDR3 region is CATLTSGSIKTQYF. CDR3 in DNA: TGTGCCACCTTGACTAGCGGGAGTATTAAGACCCAGTACTTC.

The V call is TRBV5-1, the J call TRBJ1-2, with D unresolved. The CDR3 extends over 14 amino acids. Per the germline V gene, CDR1 is SGHRS and CDR2 is YFSETQ. V lost 0 bases and J 8 bases, leaving 14 bases between the germline ends. CDR3 DNA sequence: TGCGCCAGCAGCTTGGATACCAGGACTGGCGGCTACACCTTC. This codes for CASSLDTRTGGYTF.

The chain combines TRBV7-6 with TRBJ1-2, with 8 nucleotides matching TRBD1. J lost 8 bases, V lost 1 base, and 15 bases had no gene match. The CDR3 sequence is 17 residues long. The germline CDR1 and CDR2 sequences are SGHVS and FNYEAQ. In nucleotides, the CDR3 is TGTGCCAGCAGCTTAGGGGCAGTTGGACAGGGTGAAGGCGGCTACACCTTC. Protein sequence: CASSLGAVGQGEGGYTF.

The V call is TRBV30, the J call TRBJ2-6, with D tentatively TRBD1 or TRBD2 (6 bases each). CDR1 is GTSNPN, CDR2 SVGIG, per germline (reference sequence). The germline V and J ends were trimmed by 0 bases and 0 bases, with 15 bases remaining between them. This CDR3 has 18 residues. In nucleotides, the CDR3 is TGTGCCTGGAGTGTAAGCGGGCAGGGGACCTCTGGGGCCAACGTCCTGACTTTC. Its translation: CAWSVSGQGTSGANVLTF.

The V and J genes are TRBV6-1 and TRBJ1-5, with 8 bases matching TRBD1. This CDR3 is 13 amino acids long. From germline, CDR1 is MNHNS and CDR2 SASEGT. Trimming removed 6 bases from V and 7 bases from J; junction bases left unmatched: 5. CDR3 sequence (DNA): TGTGCCAGCAGAGGACAGGGTGGGCAGCCCCAGCATTTT. This codes for CASRGQGGQPQHF.

The V and J genes are TRBV7-9 and TRBJ1-2; D remains ambiguous. CDR1 and CDR2 (germline): SEHNR, FQNEAQ (reference sequence). V was cut by 3 bases and J by 0 bases, with 8 bases left in between. The CDR3 loop spans 14 amino acids. This CDR3 reads CASSFTGSNYGYTF. The DNA of the CDR3 is TGTGCCAGCAGCTTTACGGGATCTAACTATGGCTACACCTTC.